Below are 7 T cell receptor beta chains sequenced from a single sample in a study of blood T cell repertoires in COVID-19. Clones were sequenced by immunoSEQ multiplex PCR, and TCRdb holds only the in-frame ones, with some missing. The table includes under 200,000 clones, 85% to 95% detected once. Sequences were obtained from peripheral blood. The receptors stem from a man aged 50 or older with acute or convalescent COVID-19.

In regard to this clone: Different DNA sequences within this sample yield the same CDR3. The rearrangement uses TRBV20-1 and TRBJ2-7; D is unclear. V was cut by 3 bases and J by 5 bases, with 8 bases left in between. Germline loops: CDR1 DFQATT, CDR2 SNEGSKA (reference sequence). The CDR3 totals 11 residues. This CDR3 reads CSASSGHEQYF. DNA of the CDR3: TGCAGTGCTAGTTCAGGCCACGAGCAGTACTTC.

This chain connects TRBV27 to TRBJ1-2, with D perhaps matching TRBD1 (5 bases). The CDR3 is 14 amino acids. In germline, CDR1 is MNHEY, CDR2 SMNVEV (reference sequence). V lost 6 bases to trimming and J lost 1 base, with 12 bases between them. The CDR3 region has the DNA TGTGCCAGCAGAACAACAGGAGTTAACTATGGCTACACCTTC. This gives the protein CASRTTGVNYGYTF.

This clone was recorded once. Here the CDR3 DNA reads TGTGCCAGCAGCCTCCCCCGGAGAAACACTGAAGCTTTCTTT. Its translation: CASSLPRRNTEAFF. The gene calls are TRBV16 and TRBJ1-1; D uncertain. Looked up from germline, CDR1 is KGHSY and CDR2 is FQNENV. Trimming stripped 4 bases from V and 2 bases from J, with 11 bases between. The CDR3 sequence is 14 residues long.

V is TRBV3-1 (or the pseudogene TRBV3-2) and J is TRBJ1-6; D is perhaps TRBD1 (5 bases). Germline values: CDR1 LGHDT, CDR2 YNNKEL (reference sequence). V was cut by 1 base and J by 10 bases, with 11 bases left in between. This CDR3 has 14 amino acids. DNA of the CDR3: TGTGCCAGCAGCCAAGGGGCAGGGCGGTCACCCCTCCACTTT. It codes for CASSQGAGRSPLHF.

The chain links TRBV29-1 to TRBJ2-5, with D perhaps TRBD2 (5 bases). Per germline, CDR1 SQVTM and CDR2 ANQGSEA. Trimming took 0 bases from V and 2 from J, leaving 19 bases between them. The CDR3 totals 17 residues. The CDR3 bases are TGCAGCGTTGAAGATTATCTACCGGGGTTCTTGCAAGAGACCCAGTACTTC. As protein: CSVEDYLPGFLQETQYF.

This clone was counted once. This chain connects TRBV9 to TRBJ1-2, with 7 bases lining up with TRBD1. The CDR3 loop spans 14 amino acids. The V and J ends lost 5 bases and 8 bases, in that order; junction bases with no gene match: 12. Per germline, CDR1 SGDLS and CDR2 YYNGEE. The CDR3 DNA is TGTGCCAGCAGATCCACCGGGACAGCCGACGGCTACACCTTC. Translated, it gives CASRSTGTADGYTF.

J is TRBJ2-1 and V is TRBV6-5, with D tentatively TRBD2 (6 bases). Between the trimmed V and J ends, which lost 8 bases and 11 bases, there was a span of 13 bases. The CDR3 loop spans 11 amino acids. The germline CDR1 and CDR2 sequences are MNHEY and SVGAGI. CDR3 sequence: CASYRDSQQFF. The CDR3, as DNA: TGTGCCAGCTACCGGGACTCCCAGCAGTTCTTC.